Following are 21 T cell receptor beta chains from one sample sequenced in a study of human T cells and chemical hapten exposure. This sample's time point: pre-sensitization, week 0. The treatment: therapeutic diphenylcyclopropenone sensitization with weekly scalp DPC. TCRdb itself ran the RACE reads through MiXCR, one entry per CDR3 protein. The data contain about 250,000 distinct CDR3 sequences, roughly 7.7% of them singletons. The starting material was whole blood, obtained in connection with sensitization to the hapten diphenylcyclopropenone (DPC). The source is a young man with alopecia areata. Some clones in this sample may be carry-over from other donors' samples.

This clonotype was counted only a few times. The rearrangement links TRBV20-1 to TRBJ1-4; maybe TRBD1 (5 bases). The CDR3 is 15 residues long. Germline-derived CDR1 and CDR2 are DFQATT and SNEGSKA (reference sequence). V lost 3 bases and J lost 4, with 15 bases in between. CDR3 region: CSASPLGPNNEKLFF. The CDR3 nucleotides are TGCAGTGCTAGCCCCCTGGGACCGAATAATGAAAAACTGTTTTTT.

The CDR3 loop reads CASGRQNREGAFF. The CDR3 DNA follows: TGTGCCAGCGGACGACAGAACAGGGAAGGAGCTTTCTTT. V usage is TRBV6-1 and J usage is TRBJ1-1; possible D gene TRBD1, 6 bases. Germline V CDR1 and CDR2: MNHNS, SASEGT. CDR3 size: 13 residues. V lost 8 bases, J lost 10 bases, and 20 bases lay in between.

This clonotype was seen more than once but under ten times. The chain uses TRBV12-3 or TRBV12-4 and TRBJ1-2; TRBD1 matches at 10 bases. The CDR3 sequence is 15 residues long. V was pared by 5 bases and J by 4 bases, with 7 bases of the junction left unmatched. CDR3 DNA: TGTGCCAGCAGTCCGAGGGACAGGGGATTCTATGGCTACACCTTC. Amino acid sequence: CASSPRDRGFYGYTF.

The chain combines TRBV7-9 with TRBJ2-7; a possible D gene is TRBD2 (5 bases). CDR3 length: 16 residues. V was shortened by 5 bases and J by 3 bases, with 20 bases between the two germline ends. Germline V gene data show CDR1 as SEHNR and CDR2 as FQNEAQ (reference sequence). CDR3: CASSPGGSWGNYEQYV. The CDR3 DNA sequence: TGTGCCAGCAGCCCCGGAGGAAGCTGGGGAAACTACGAGCAGTACGTC.

This clonotype is labeled as medium-sized. This chain joins TRBV11-2 and TRBJ1-3; D perhaps matches TRBD1 (5 bases). Germline V gene lookup returns CDR1 SGHAT and CDR2 FQNNGV. The CDR3 contains 15 residues. Trimming took 0 bases from V and 0 from J, leaving 6 bases between them. The CDR3 is CASSLEQASGNTIYF. The CDR3 DNA follows: TGTGCCAGCAGCTTAGAACAGGCCTCTGGAAACACCATATATTTT.

This clonotype was picked up a small number of times. J is TRBJ1-5 and V is TRBV6-2 or TRBV6-3; TRBD1 matches 11 bases. The CDR3 is 15 residues long. Germline CDR1 and CDR2: MNHEY and SVGEGT. The junction had 7 bases not matched to a gene; V was cut back by 6 bases and J by 6 bases. The DNA for the CDR3 is TGTGCCAGCAGGCGGACAGGGGGCAGGAGTCAGCCCCAGCATTTT. Its translation: CASRRTGGRSQPQHF.

A few counts support this clonotype. The V gene is TRBV11-2, the J gene TRBJ1-1; D gene unclear. The length of the CDR3 is 13 residues. V gave up 1 base and J gave up 3 bases, with 6 bases separating them. Germline V gene sequence: CDR1 SGHAT, CDR2 FQNNGV. CDR3 in amino acids: CASSLVLDTEAFF. In DNA form, the CDR3 reads TGTGCCAGCAGCTTAGTTCTGGACACTGAAGCTTTCTTT.

This clonotype is a singleton in its sample. At one end, the junction sequence differs from germline, possibly due to a read error. The chain joins TRBV4-1 to TRBJ1-4; D remains unclear. The germline V gene has CDR1 MGHRA and CDR2 YSYEKL. The CDR3 covers 13 residues. As DNA, the CDR3 is TGCACCAGCAGCCGGCGTGAGAATGAAAAACTGTTTTTT. Its translation: CTSSRRENEKLFF.

This clonotype was picked up a small number of times. This chain connects TRBV29-1 to TRBJ2-3; unclear D gene. Germline V gene data show CDR1 as SQVTM and CDR2 as ANQGSEA. There are 15 residues in the CDR3. Between the trimmed V and J ends, which lost 3 bases and 0 bases, there was a span of 13 bases. The chain's CDR3 is CSVDSVSQSTDTQYF. In nucleotides, the CDR3 is TGCAGCGTTGATTCAGTGTCCCAGAGCACAGATACGCAGTATTTT.

The V call is TRBV5-5, the J call TRBJ1-2; 7 bases are a match to TRBD1. After removal of 5 bases from V and 7 bases from J, the junction contained 8 bases not matched to a gene. The CDR3 length is 13 residues. The germline V gene encodes CDR1 SGHKS and CDR2 YYEKEE (reference sequence). The CDR3: CASRQGRGGGYTF. As DNA, the CDR3 is TGTGCCAGCAGACAGGGGAGAGGAGGTGGCTACACCTTC.

This clonotype was seen many times. The gene calls are TRBV7-2 and TRBJ1-1; D ambiguous. The V gene's germline CDR1 is SGHTA and CDR2 FQGNSA. The CDR3 has 16 residues. V lost 1 base, J lost 0 bases, and 12 bases lay in between. The DNA for the CDR3 is TGTGCCAGCAGCTTAGTTTTAGACGGCTTGAACACTGAAGCTTTCTTT. Translated: CASSLVLDGLNTEAFF.

This clonotype was seen a few times. The gene calls are TRBV18 and TRBJ2-6; TRBD2 matches 9 bases. V shed 0 bases, J shed 1 base, and the junction held 19 bases outside the gene matches. This CDR3 is built from 23 residues. Per germline, CDR1 KGHSH and CDR2 LQKENI. As DNA, the CDR3 is TGTGCCAGCTCACCACCGGTGTCTAGCGGGGAATGGCCGATCCCTTCTGGGGCCAACGTCCTGACTTTC. Protein: CASSPPVSSGEWPIPSGANVLTF.

At least ten counts were recorded for this clonotype. The gene calls are TRBV11-2 and TRBJ1-5; D may be TRBD1 (5 bases). Germline V gene lookup returns CDR1 SGHAT and CDR2 FQNNGV. The CDR3 is made up of 15 amino acids. Trimming left V 1 base short and J 3 bases short, with 10 bases between. CDR3 region: CASSLAAGTNQPQHF. For the CDR3, the DNA is TGTGCCAGCAGCTTAGCCGCCGGGACCAATCAGCCCCAGCATTTT.

This clonotype was detected only once. One junction end does not reproduce the germline sequence, and a read error may be involved. The CDR3 nucleotides read TGTGCCAGCAGCTCAGTGGGGGGCAGGACTGTAGCTTTCTTT. Translating gives CASSSVGGRTVAFF. V is TRBV7-6 and J is TRBJ1-1; D might be TRBD1 (6 bases). The germline V gene encodes CDR1 SGHVS and CDR2 FNYEAQ. The CDR3 is made up of 14 amino acids.

This clonotype was recorded many times. The V call is TRBV5-1, the J call TRBJ1-3, with a tentative D call TRBD1 (6 bases). CDR3 length: 14 residues. The V end lost 0 bases, the J end lost 3 bases, and 7 bases lay between the germline ends. Germline-derived CDR1 and CDR2 are SGHRS and YFSETQ. CDR3 sequence: CASSLEGVGNTIYF. CDR3 coding DNA: TGCGCCAGCAGCTTGGAGGGGGTTGGAAACACCATATATTTT. Combining the CDR3 with reference TRBV5-1 and TRBJ1-3 gives the whole variable domain KAGVTQTPRYLIKTRGQQVTLSCSPISGHRSVSWYQQTPGQGLQFLFEYFSETQRNKGNFPGRFSGRQFSNSRSEMNVSTLELGDSALYLCASSLEGVGNTIYFGEGSWLTVV.

This rearrangement joins TRBV4-1 to TRBJ1-2, with D unresolved. Trimming removed 1 base from V and 6 bases from J, with 15 bases in between. CDR1 is MGHRA, CDR2 YSYEKL, per germline. The CDR3 covers 15 residues. CDR3 sequence reads: CASSQGSWADHGYTF. The CDR3 region has the DNA TGCGCCAGCAGCCAAGGGAGTTGGGCCGATCATGGCTACACCTTC.

The V gene is TRBV20-1, the J gene TRBJ1-5; D gene uncertain. This CDR3 is 15 amino acids long. Germline V gene sequence: CDR1 DFQATT, CDR2 SNEGSKA (reference sequence). The germline V and J ends were trimmed by 3 bases and 1 base, with 13 bases remaining between them. This CDR3 reads CSASGSSDSNQPQHF. The CDR3, as DNA: TGCAGTGCTAGCGGCAGCAGTGACAGCAATCAGCCCCAGCATTTT.

As regards this clonotype: One junction end does not reproduce the germline sequence, and a read error may be involved. This chain links TRBV11-2 with TRBJ1-2; weak D call: TRBD1 (5 bases). Germline V gives CDR1 SGHAT, CDR2 FQNNGV. The CDR3 is 13 amino acids. In DNA form, the CDR3 reads TGTGCCAGCAACTTATCCGGGACCTATGGCTACACCTTC. Translating gives CASNLSGTYGYTF.

In this sample, this clonotype turned up a few times. The chain uses TRBV7-9 and TRBJ1-1, with D possibly TRBD1 on 5 matching bases. The V and J ends lost 5 bases and 8 bases respectively, with 24 bases between them. CDR3 length: 16 residues. Germline V gives CDR1 SEHNR, CDR2 FQNEAQ (reference sequence). The CDR3 region is CASSTALRDSLYEAFF. In DNA form, the CDR3 reads TGTGCCAGCAGCACCGCCCTCCGAGACAGCCTGTACGAAGCTTTCTTT.

Notes on this clonotype: The germline gene is not matched at one end of the junction; a read error may be the cause. The rearrangement joins TRBV29-1 to TRBJ2-3; 9 nucleotides match TRBD1. The CDR3 loop spans 14 amino acids. CDR1 and CDR2 (germline): SQVTM, ANQGSEA. DNA of the CDR3: TGCAGCGTGGAAGACAGGGGGTATGGAGATACGCAGTATTTT. Protein product: CSVEDRGYGDTQYF.

Note on this clonotype: A read error may account for a junction end that differs from germline. This chain joins TRBV6-2 or TRBV6-3 and TRBJ2-1, with 7 bases that match TRBD1. This CDR3 contains 11 residues. The germline V gene encodes CDR1 MNHEY and CDR2 SVGEGT. Here the CDR3 reads CASIAGQVAIF. DNA of the CDR3: TGTGCCAGCATTGCCGGACAGGTAGCAATCTTC.